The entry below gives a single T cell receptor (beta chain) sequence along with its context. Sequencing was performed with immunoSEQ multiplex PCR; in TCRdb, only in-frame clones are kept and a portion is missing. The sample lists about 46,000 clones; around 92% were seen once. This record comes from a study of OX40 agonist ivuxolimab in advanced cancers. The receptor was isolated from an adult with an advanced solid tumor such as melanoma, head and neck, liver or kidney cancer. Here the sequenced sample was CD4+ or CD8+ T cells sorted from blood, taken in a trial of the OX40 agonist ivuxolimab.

The CDR3 spells CASSPFLFLYEQYF. CDR3 nucleotides: TGTGCCAGCAGCCCATTCCTGTTCCTCTACGAGCAGTACTTC. V is TRBV7-2 and J is TRBJ2-7; D uncertain. Germline V gene lookup returns CDR1 SGHTA and CDR2 FQGNSA. This CDR3 has 14 residues. The ends were cut back, 5 bases at V and 3 bases at J, with 14 bases in the middle. Complete variable domain (other parts from reference TRBV7-2 and TRBJ2-7): GAGVSQSPSNKVTEKGKDVELRCDPISGHTALYWYRQSLGQGLEFLIYFQGNSAPDKSGLPSDRFSAERTGGSVSTLTIQRTQQEDSAVYLCASSPFLFLYEQYFGPGTRLTVT.